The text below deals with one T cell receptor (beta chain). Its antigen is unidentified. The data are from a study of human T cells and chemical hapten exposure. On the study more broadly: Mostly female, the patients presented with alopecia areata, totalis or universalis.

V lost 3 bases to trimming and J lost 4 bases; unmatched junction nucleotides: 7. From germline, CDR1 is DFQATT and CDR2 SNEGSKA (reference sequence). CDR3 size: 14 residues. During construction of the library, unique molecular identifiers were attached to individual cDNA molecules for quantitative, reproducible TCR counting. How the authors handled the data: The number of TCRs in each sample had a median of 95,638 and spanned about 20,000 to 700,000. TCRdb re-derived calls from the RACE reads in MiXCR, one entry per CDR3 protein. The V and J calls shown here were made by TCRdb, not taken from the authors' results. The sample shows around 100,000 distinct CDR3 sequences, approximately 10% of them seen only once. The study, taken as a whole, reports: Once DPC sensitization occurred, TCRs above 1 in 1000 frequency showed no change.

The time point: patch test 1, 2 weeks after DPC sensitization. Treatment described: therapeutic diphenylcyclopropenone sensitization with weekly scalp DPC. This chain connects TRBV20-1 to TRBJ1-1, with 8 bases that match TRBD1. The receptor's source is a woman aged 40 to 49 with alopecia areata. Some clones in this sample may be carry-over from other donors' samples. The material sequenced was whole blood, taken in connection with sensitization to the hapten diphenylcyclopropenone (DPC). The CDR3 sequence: CSARETGGSTEAFF. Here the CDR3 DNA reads TGCAGTGCTAGGGAAACAGGGGGAAGCACTGAAGCTTTCTTT.